The rows below give T cell receptor beta chains drawn from one sample of a study of OX40 agonist ivuxolimab in advanced cancers. This table comes from immunoSEQ multiplex PCR, and its TCRdb copy is limited to in-frame clones, with some not included. Found here are over 50,000 clones, 75% to 90% of them singletons; the top ten hold more than 1.5%. Sequencing used CD4+ or CD8+ T cells sorted from blood, obtained in a trial of the OX40 agonist ivuxolimab. Receptor source: an adult with an advanced solid tumor such as melanoma, head and neck, liver or kidney cancer. CDR3s include the opening cysteine and the closing phenylalanine or tryptophan. D genes are given only for firm matches.

V: TRBV7-9; D: .; CDR3: CASSGKNTGELFF
V: TRBV7-6; D: .; CDR3: CASSFDHSTDTQYF
V: TRBV14; D: TRBD1; CDR3: CASSQGQGARVETQYF
V: TRBV7-2; D: .; CDR3: CASTRAPPDTQYF
V: TRBV7-2; D: .; CDR3: CASSLVGPEVGEQFF
V: TRBV7-9; D: .; CDR3: CASSESAGSTEAFF
V: TRBV25-1; D: TRBD1; CDR3: CASSPEGQYNSPLHF
V: TRBV7-3; D: .; CDR3: CASSHISGELFF
V: TRBV5-1; D: .; CDR3: CASSLGRERDRYTF
V: TRBV7-8; D: .; CDR3: CASSLSSQNYGYTF
V: TRBV20-1; D: .; CDR3: CSPKGNTEAFF
V: TRBV6-5; D: TRBD2; CDR3: CASSYNQRGGETQYF
V: TRBV9; D: .; CDR3: CASRAPGLDTGELFF
V: TRBV29-1; D: .; CDR3: CSVEGSGVSFGYTF
V: TRBV7-9; D: TRBD1; CDR3: CASSPRQGQQTYF
V: TRBV28; D: .; CDR3: CASSLLMGRGRDSPLHF
V: TRBV29-1; D: .; CDR3: CSVEDGRAGFYGYTF
V: TRBV11-1; D: TRBD2; CDR3: CATLRGRALIF
V: TRBV18; D: .; CDR3: CASSPIRVQDQPQHF
V: TRBV4-2; D: TRBD2; CDR3: CASSQDLRTSVYNEQFF
V: TRBV5-1; D: .; CDR3: CASTGSMNTEAFF
V: TRBV7-9; D: .; CDR3: CASSRPMNTEAFF
V: TRBV21-1; D: .; CDR3: CASTPSQGAPSRTEAFF
V: TRBV6-1; D: TRBD1; CDR3: CASTWTGVVSF
V: TRBV7-7; D: TRBD1; CDR3: CASSLTGNPQETQYF
V: TRBV28; D: .; CDR3: CASMGTFGTEAFF
V: TRBV28; D: TRBD1; CDR3: CASSVPGQGADTIYF
V: TRBV13; D: TRBD1; CDR3: CASSEGTGQETQYF
V: TRBV7-9; D: TRBD1; CDR3: CASSKTLGQGYQPQHF
V: TRBV6-5; D: .; CDR3: CASTNAGHTEAFF
V: TRBV5-1; D: TRBD2; CDR3: CASSRGTSGLYNEQFF
V: TRBV4-2; D: .; CDR3: CASSQESGGSGELFF
V: TRBV10-2; D: .; CDR3: CASSSGQNGANVLTF
V: TRBV18; D: .; CDR3: CASSPPTTPSYEQYF
V: TRBV7-8; D: .; CDR3: CASSYEEKQFF
V: TRBV10-3; D: .; CDR3: CAISMTVRETQYF
V: TRBV28; D: TRBD1; CDR3: CASIGTGDTYEQYF
V: TRBV11-2; D: .; CDR3: CASSPLGEETQYF
V: TRBV21-1; D: .; CDR3: CASTPGQVREKLFF
V: TRBV6-1; D: .; CDR3: CASSHQDNQPQHF
V: TRBV28; D: .; CDR3: CASPKPYNYGYTF
V: TRBV5-4; D: .; CDR3: CASSLARGRIYNEQFF